Below, one T cell receptor (beta chain) is given with its context. Its specificity is not known. Two oligonucleotides, mixed equimolar, formed the beta constant-region primer covering TRBC1 and TRBC2. Nested alpha and beta constant-region primers with the SP2 primer drove four PCR rounds on ligated cDNA. Ligation attached a single-stranded oligonucleotide with a 12-nucleotide UMI and the SP2 primer to the cDNA 3' end. TCRdb reanalysed the UMI-ligation and nested PCR reads using MiXCR and keeps one entry per CDR3 protein. The repertoire holds 150,000 or so distinct CDR3 sequences, with roughly 23% as singletons. This entry belongs to a study of naive and memory T cell subsets. Alpha and beta libraries were amplified separately from the second PCR onward. The germline gives CDR1 SQVTM, CDR2 ANQGSEA. V was clipped by 5 bases and J by 0 bases; unmatched bases: 3. The CDR3 contains 14 residues. General study points: Possibly reflecting memory cells re-expressing CD45RA, a few larger clonotypes occurred in naive repertoires, especially CD8.

V usage is TRBV29-1 and J usage is TRBJ2-3; 9 bases are a match to TRBD2. The sequence was collected from a human donor in good health. The sequencing input was naive CD4+ T cells from blood. The CDR3 region is CSVPSGISTDTQYF. The CDR3 region has the DNA TGCAGCGTTCCTAGCGGGATTAGCACAGATACGCAGTATTTT.